This passage covers 8 T cell receptor beta chains from one sample sequenced in a study of cytomegalovirus exposure and HLA in healthy donors. The PCR was carried out with 60 Vbeta primers and 13 Jbeta primers. Here immunoSEQ multiplex PCR was the method, and the copy in TCRdb shows in-frame clones only, minus some. The sample holds 150,000 or so clones, less than 85% seen once. Sequencing input: PBMCs. The receptors shown here come from a man younger than 35 in good health and CMV-seropositive.

The chain couples TRBV9 to TRBJ1-5, with 7 bases matching TRBD1. In germline, CDR1 is SGDLS, CDR2 YYNGEE. V gave up 5 bases and J gave up 5 bases; unmatched junction bases: 7. The CDR3 is 14 amino acids. The CDR3 reads CASSYGQADQPQHF. CDR3 DNA: TGTGCCAGCAGTTATGGACAGGCTGATCAGCCCCAGCATTTT.

The V and J genes are TRBV6-1 and TRBJ1-6; D gene ambiguous. The germline V and J ends were trimmed by 2 bases and 9 bases, with 8 bases remaining between them. From germline, CDR1 is MNHNS and CDR2 SASEGT. The CDR3 length is 13 residues. In DNA, the CDR3 is TGTGCCAGCAGTGAAATTTTATCTTCACCCCTCCACTTT. Amino acids: CASSEILSSPLHF.

There are a few counts of this clone. The rearrangement links TRBV6-6 to TRBJ2-5; D not certain. The tail of the sequence fits TRBJ2-7 better, so the J call may be wrong. The V gene's germline CDR1 is MNHNY and CDR2 SVGAGI (reference sequence). CDR3 length equals 15 residues. The CDR3 region is CASSYSSRSTYEQYF. CDR3 nucleotide sequence: TGTGCCAGCAGTTACTCGAGCCGGTCAACCTACGAGCAGTACTTC.

This chain connects TRBV7-9 to TRBJ2-5; 8 bases are a match to TRBD1. The CDR3 runs to 15 residues. Trimming removed 3 bases from V and 3 bases from J; junction bases left unmatched: 6. Germline V gene sequence: CDR1 SEHNR, CDR2 FQNEAQ (reference sequence). The DNA for the CDR3 is TGTGCCAGCAGCTTGCAGGGGGCAATAAAAGAGACCCAGTACTTC. It specifies CASSLQGAIKETQYF.

This chain links TRBV7-3 with TRBJ2-1; 14 nucleotides match TRBD2. The V gene end was trimmed by 5 bases and the J gene end by 9 bases; junction bases not matched to a gene: 6. The CDR3 length is 15 residues. Germline values: CDR1 SGHTA, CDR2 FQGTGA. CDR3 amino acids: CASSLGLAGEGEQFF. As DNA, the CDR3 is TGTGCCAGCAGCCTGGGACTAGCGGGAGAAGGTGAGCAGTTCTTC. The variable domain in full, with the rest retrieved from reference TRBV7-3 and TRBJ2-1, is GAGVSQTPSNKVTEKGKYVELRCDPISGHTALYWYRQSLGQGPEFLIYFQGTGAADDSGLPNDRFFAVRPEGSVSTLKIQRTERGDSAVYLCASSLGLAGEGEQFFGPGTRLTVL.

This clone occurred a few times. The chain uses TRBV10-3 and TRBJ1-3; D not certain. Trimming took 0 bases from V and 0 from J, leaving 12 bases between them. This CDR3 region has 17 residues. Germline V gene data show CDR1 as ENHRY and CDR2 as SYGVKD. CDR3 coding DNA: TGTGCCATCAGTGAGTCGGTGTGGAGGACCTCTGGAAACACCATATATTTT. It is translated as CAISESVWRTSGNTIYF.

The chain uses TRBV5-1 and TRBJ1-1, with D maybe TRBD1 (6 bases). Germline V gives CDR1 SGHRS, CDR2 YFSETQ. Trimming cost V 1 base and J 6 bases, with 10 bases left between them. This CDR3 contains 13 residues. CDR3 bases: TGCGCCAGCAGCTTGTTGGGGGCCTCTGAAGCTTTCTTT. Amino acid sequence: CASSLLGASEAFF.

This chain joins TRBV7-2 and TRBJ1-5, with unresolved D. V was clipped by 5 bases and J by 5 bases, with 10 bases between them. The CDR3 loop spans 13 amino acids. The V gene's germline CDR1 is SGHTA and CDR2 FQGNSA. The CDR3: CASSPRADQPQHF. In nucleotides, the CDR3 is TGTGCCAGCAGCCCTCGCGCGGATCAGCCCCAGCATTTT.